This paragraph reports one T cell receptor beta chain. Its antigen is still unknown. The CDR3 covers 15 residues. CDR1 is MNHEY and CDR2 is SMNVEV in the germline V gene (reference sequence). J lost 0 bases, V lost 6 bases, and 5 bases had no gene match. Libraries were prepared by immunoSEQ multiplex PCR; TCRdb keeps only in-frame clonotypes and omits some of them. The data contain over 150,000 clones, about 94% of them singletons. The data stem from a study of T cell responses to AZD1222 COVID-19 vaccine. Study-level results: Without day 14 samples, only post-peak T cell repertoires were studied. A reported finding is that nearly half of spike-specific TCRs target unmutated variant regions. After two AZD1222 doses, spike-specific TCR breadth and depth rose versus day 0.

The input for sequencing was peripheral blood, taken 28 days after the second AZD1222 dose. The chain couples TRBV27 to TRBJ1-5; 7 bases match TRBD1. The sequence came from an adult who received the AZD1222 COVID-19 vaccine. This CDR3 is CASSLRGYSNQPQHF. The DNA of the CDR3 is TGTGCCAGCAGCCTCAGGGGGTATAGCAATCAGCCCCAGCATTTT.